The rows below give T cell receptor beta chains drawn from one sample of a study of blood T cells in healthy people across ages. TCRdb itself ran the 5' RACE reads through MiXCR, one entry per CDR3 protein. The top ten hold 0.75% of the sample, which has around 1,000,000 distinct CDR3 sequences, around 25% seen once. The sample also formed part of further work on T cells of mothers and their children.

Sample: blood. These receptors came from a girl aged 2 to 10 in good health. The CDR3 runs from the conserved cysteine through the conserved F or W. The D gene is left open where the match is weak. Size tells how often a clone was seen (once, few, many) or the class of an expanded clone, and some rows leave it out.

v_call	clone_size	j_call	d_call	cdr3_aa	cdr3_nt
TRBV27	few	TRBJ1-2	TRBD1	CASSLSRDRASYGYTF	TGTGCCAGCAGTTTATCTCGTGACAGGGCGTCCTATGGCTACACCTTC
TRBV7-8	-	TRBJ1-1	-	CASSSDVMRTEAFF	TGTGCCAGCAGCTCAGACGTTATGCGTACTGAAGCTTTCTTT
TRBV4-1	-	TRBJ2-5	-	CASSQGVLGAPRETQYF	TGCGCCAGCAGCCAAGGGGTCCTCGGGGCCCCCAGGGAGACCCAGTACTTC
TRBV20-1	few	TRBJ2-1	-	CSASDHEQFF	TGCAGTGCTAGTGACCATGAGCAGTTCTTC
TRBV29-1	few	TRBJ2-5	-	CSVEGRAQETQYF	TGCAGCGTTGAGGGCAGGGCTCAAGAGACCCAGTACTTC
TRBV6-2/TRBV6-3	-	TRBJ2-3	-	CASILRAQYF	TGTGCCAGCATTCTTCGGGCGCAGTATTTT
TRBV9	-	TRBJ2-2	-	CASSFGARNTGELFF	TGTGCCAGCTCTTTCGGGGCAAGAAACACCGGGGAGCTGTTTTTT
TRBV20-1	few	TRBJ2-3	TRBD2	CSAESGSGTDTQYF	TGCAGTGCGGAAAGCGGGAGCGGCACAGATACGCAGTATTTT
TRBV6-6	-	TRBJ1-2	TRBD1	CASSYEVRQGDDGYTF	TGCGCCAGCAGTTACGAGGTGCGTCAGGGGGACGATGGCTACACCTTC
TRBV5-1	few	TRBJ1-1	-	CASSLILTGGTEAFF	TGCGCCAGCAGCTTGATCTTAACGGGGGGCACTGAAGCTTTCTTT
TRBV27	-	TRBJ2-5	-	CASSPYTPAGVEQYF	TGTGCCAGCAGTCCCTATACCCCCGCAGGAGTGGAGCAGTACTTC
TRBV20-1	-	TRBJ2-1	TRBD1	CSARDSDRVKYEQFF	TGCAGTGCTAGAGATTCGGACAGGGTAAAATATGAGCAGTTCTTC
TRBV20-1	-	TRBJ1-1	-	CSPHSREGTEAFF	TGCAGTCCTCACTCGAGGGAGGGAACTGAAGCTTTCTTT
TRBV9	-	TRBJ2-7	-	CASSPATEGAGGEQYF	TGTGCCAGCAGCCCGGCGACAGAGGGCGCTGGGGGGGAGCAGTACTTC
TRBV28	few	TRBJ2-7	-	CASGIRSAYEQYF	TGTGCCAGCGGGATTCGCAGCGCCTACGAGCAGTACTTC
TRBV7-9	few	TRBJ2-5	TRBD1	CASSLSGTGGQETQYF	TGTGCCAGCAGCTTAAGCGGGACAGGGGGACAAGAGACCCAGTACTTC
TRBV7-9	-	TRBJ2-6	-	CASRGLPYSGANVLTF	TGTGCCAGCAGGGGACTCCCCTACTCTGGGGCCAACGTCCTGACTTTC
TRBV7-3	-	TRBJ2-1	TRBD2	CASSFTGGPHEQFF	TGTGCCAGCAGCTTCACGGGAGGGCCGCATGAGCAGTTCTTC
TRBV7-2	-	TRBJ2-4	-	CASSFIRGPGNIQYF	TGTGCCAGCAGCTTTATCAGGGGCCCCGGAAACATTCAGTACTTC
TRBV5-1	-	TRBJ2-3	-	CASSLDSRAAADTQYF	TGCGCCAGCAGCTTGGATAGCCGCGCCGCGGCAGATACGCAGTATTTT
TRBV20-1	-	TRBJ2-2	-	CSATSNTGELFF	TGCAGTGCTACTTCGAACACCGGGGAGCTGTTTTTT
TRBV4-3	few	TRBJ2-5	-	CASSQDIDSQETQYF	TGCGCCAGCAGCCAAGATATCGACAGTCAAGAGACCCAGTACTTC
TRBV24-1	few	TRBJ1-2	-	CATSDYTGRIDGYTF	TGTGCCACCAGTGATTACACAGGGAGGATTGATGGCTACACCTTC
TRBV28	few	TRBJ1-1	-	CASSSARGVETNTEAFF	TGTGCCAGCAGTTCGGCGAGGGGTGTTGAAACGAACACTGAAGCTTTCTTT
TRBV7-8	-	TRBJ2-7	TRBD2	CASSLAGAGASYEQYF	TGTGCCAGCAGCTTAGCGGGAGCGGGAGCCTCCTACGAGCAGTACTTC
TRBV2	few	TRBJ2-1	TRBD2	CAILNPSGIRFGEQFF	TGTGCCATCCTAAACCCGAGCGGGATTAGGTTTGGTGAGCAGTTCTTC
TRBV4-3	few	TRBJ1-6	-	CASSQGTADNSPLHF	TGCGCCAGCAGCCAAGGGACAGCAGATAATTCACCCCTCCACTTT